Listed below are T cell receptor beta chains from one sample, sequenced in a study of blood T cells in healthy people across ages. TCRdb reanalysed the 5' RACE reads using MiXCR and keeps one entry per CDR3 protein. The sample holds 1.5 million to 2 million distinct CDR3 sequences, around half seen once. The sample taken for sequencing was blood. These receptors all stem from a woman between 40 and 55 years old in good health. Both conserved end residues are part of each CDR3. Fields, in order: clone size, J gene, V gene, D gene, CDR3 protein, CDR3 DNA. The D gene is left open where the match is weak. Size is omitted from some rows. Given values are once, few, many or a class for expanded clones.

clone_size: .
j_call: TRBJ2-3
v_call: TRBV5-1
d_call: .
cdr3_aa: CASSTGFTQSNTQYF
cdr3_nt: TGCGCCAGCAGCACTGGGTTTACACAATCCAATACGCAGTATTTT

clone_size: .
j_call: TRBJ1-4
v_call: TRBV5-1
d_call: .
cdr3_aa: CASTASTNEKLFF
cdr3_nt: TGCGCCAGCACGGCCAGTACTAATGAAAAACTGTTTTTT

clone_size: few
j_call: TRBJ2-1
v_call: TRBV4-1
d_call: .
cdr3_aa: CASSAHGTPLDNEQFF
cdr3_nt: TGCGCCAGCAGCGCCCACGGGACACCCTTGGACAATGAGCAGTTCTTC

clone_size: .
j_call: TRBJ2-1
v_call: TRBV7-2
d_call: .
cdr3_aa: CASVSSGGRPYNEQFF
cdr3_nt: TGTGCCAGCGTTTCCTCCGGGGGCCGACCCTACAATGAGCAGTTCTTC

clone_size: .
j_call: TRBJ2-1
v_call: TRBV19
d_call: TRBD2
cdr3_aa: CASSITGGNNEQFF
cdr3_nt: TGTGCCAGTAGTATAACGGGGGGGAACAATGAGCAGTTCTTC

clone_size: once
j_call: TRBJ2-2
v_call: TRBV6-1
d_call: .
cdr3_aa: CASSENLSGELFF
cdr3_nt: TGTGCCAGCAGTGAAAATTTGAGCGGGGAGCTGTTTTTT

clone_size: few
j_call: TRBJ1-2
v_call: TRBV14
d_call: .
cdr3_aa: CASSQAGWDGYTF
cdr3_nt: TGTGCCAGCAGCCAGGCGGGTTGGGATGGCTACACCTTC

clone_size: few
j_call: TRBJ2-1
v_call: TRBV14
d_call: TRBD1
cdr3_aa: CASSPLGSGGMDEQFF
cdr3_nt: TGTGCCAGCAGCCCACTTGGTTCAGGGGGCATGGATGAGCAGTTCTTC

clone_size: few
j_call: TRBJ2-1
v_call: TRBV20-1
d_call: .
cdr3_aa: CSARRGGHLSYNEQFF
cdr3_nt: TGCAGTGCTCGAAGAGGGGGACACCTATCCTACAATGAGCAGTTCTTC

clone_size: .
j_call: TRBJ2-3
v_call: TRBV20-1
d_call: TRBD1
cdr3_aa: CSTRRDRAADTQYF
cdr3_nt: TGCAGTACTCGCCGGGACAGGGCGGCAGATACGCAGTATTTT

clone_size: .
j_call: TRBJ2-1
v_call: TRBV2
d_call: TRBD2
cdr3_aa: CASSDFSGGARNEQFF
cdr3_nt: TGTGCCAGCAGTGACTTTAGCGGGGGCGCTAGAAATGAGCAGTTCTTC

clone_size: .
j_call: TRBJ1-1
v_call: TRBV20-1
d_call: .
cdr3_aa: CSARGDPAGEAFF
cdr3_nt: TGCAGTGCTAGAGGAGACCCAGCAGGAGAAGCTTTCTTT

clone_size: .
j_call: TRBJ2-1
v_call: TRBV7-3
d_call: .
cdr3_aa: CASSYHRQGKNEQFF
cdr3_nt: TGTGCCAGCAGTTACCATCGGCAGGGGAAAAATGAGCAGTTCTTC

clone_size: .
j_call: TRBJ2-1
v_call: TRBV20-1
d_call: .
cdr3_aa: CSAAPLVGSYNEQFF
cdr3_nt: TGCAGTGCTGCCCCTCTTGTAGGCTCCTACAATGAGCAGTTCTTC

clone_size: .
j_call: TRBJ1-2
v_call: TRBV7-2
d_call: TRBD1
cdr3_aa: CASSSRTGRDTNYGYTF
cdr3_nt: TGTGCCAGCAGCTCCCGGACAGGGAGGGATACTAACTATGGCTACACCTTC

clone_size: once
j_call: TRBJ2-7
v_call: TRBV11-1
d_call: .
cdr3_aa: CASSIRDTSYEQYF
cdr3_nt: TGTGCCAGCAGCATCCGGGACACTTCCTACGAGCAGTACTTC

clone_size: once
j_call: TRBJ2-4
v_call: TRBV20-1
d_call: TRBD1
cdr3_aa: CSALGRGLAKNIQYF
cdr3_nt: TGCAGTGCTTTAGGCAGGGGGCTGGCCAAAAACATTCAGTACTTC

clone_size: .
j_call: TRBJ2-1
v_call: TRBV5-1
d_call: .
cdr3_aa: CASSLVVHSYNEQFF
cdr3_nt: TGCGCCAGCAGCTTGGTGGTACACTCCTACAATGAGCAGTTCTTC

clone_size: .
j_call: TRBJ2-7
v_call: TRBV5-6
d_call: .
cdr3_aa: CASSGTDHPRNEQYF
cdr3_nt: TGTGCCAGCAGCGGGACGGATCACCCTCGCAATGAGCAGTACTTC

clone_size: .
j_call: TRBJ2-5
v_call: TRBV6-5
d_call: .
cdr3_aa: CASSPPAVTGGETQYF
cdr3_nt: TGTGCCAGCAGTCCCCCGGCAGTCACCGGGGGAGAGACCCAGTACTTC

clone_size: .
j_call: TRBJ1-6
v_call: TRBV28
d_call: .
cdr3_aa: CASVRGHNSPLHF
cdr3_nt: TGTGCCAGCGTTAGAGGGCATAATTCACCCCTCCACTTT

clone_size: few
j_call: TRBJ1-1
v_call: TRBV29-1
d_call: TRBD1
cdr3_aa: CSVEGTGAINTEAFF
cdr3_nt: TGCAGCGTTGAAGGGACAGGGGCGATAAACACTGAAGCTTTCTTT

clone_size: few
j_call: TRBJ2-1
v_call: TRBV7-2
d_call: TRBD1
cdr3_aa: CASSLLTGTGGKQFF
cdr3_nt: TGTGCCAGCAGCCTCTTAACCGGGACAGGGGGCAAGCAGTTCTTC

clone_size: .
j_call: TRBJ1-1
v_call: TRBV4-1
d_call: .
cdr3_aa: CASTQGSYTEAFF
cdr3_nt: TGCGCCAGCACCCAGGGGTCATACACTGAAGCTTTCTTT

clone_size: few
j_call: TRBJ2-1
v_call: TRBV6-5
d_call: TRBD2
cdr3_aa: CASSYSTSGVSVGNEQFF
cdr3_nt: TGTGCCAGCAGTTACTCTACTAGCGGGGTTAGCGTGGGCAATGAGCAGTTCTTC

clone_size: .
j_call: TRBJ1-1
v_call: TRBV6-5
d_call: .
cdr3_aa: CASSYPTVEGIYTEAFF
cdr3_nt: TGTGCCAGCAGTTACCCGACTGTCGAAGGGATTTACACTGAAGCTTTCTTT

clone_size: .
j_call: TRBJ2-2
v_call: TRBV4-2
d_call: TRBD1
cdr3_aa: CASSQGRGLTGELFF
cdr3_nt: TGTGCCAGCAGCCAAGGCAGGGGGCTAACCGGGGAGCTGTTTTTT

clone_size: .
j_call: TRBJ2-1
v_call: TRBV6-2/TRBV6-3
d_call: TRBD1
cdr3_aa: CASSSYTEQGSSYNEQFF
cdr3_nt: TGTGCCAGCAGTTCCTATACCGAACAGGGGAGCTCCTACAATGAGCAGTTCTTC

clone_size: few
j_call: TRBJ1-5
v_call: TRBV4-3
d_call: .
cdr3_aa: CASSTQPQHF
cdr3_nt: TGCGCCAGCAGTACTCAGCCCCAGCATTTT

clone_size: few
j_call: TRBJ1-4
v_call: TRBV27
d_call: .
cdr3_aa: CASSLSGDGEKLFF
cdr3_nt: TGTGCCAGCAGTTTATCCGGGGATGGGGAAAAACTGTTTTTT